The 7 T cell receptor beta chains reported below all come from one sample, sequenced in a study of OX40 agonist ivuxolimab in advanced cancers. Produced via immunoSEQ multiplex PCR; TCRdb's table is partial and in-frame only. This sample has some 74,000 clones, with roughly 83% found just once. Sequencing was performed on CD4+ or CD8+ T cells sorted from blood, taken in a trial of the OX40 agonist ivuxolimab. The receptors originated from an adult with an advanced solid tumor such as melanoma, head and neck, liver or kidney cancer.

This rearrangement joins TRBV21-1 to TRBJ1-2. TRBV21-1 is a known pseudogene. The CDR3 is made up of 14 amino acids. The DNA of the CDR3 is TGTGCCAGCAGCAAAGTAGGCCCCCAGGAGGGCTACACCTTC. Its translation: CASSKVGPQEGYTF.

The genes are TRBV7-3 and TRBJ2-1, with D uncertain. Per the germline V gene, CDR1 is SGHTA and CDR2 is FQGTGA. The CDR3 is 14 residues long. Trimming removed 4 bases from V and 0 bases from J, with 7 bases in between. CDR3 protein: CASSSPRSYNEQFF. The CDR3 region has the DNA TGTGCCAGCAGCTCTCCCCGCTCCTACAATGAGCAGTTCTTC. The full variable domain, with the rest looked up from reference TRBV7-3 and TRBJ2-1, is GAGVSQTPSNKVTEKGKYVELRCDPISGHTALYWYRQSLGQGPEFLIYFQGTGAADDSGLPNDRFFAVRPEGSVSTLKIQRTERGDSAVYLCASSSPRSYNEQFFGPGTRLTVL.

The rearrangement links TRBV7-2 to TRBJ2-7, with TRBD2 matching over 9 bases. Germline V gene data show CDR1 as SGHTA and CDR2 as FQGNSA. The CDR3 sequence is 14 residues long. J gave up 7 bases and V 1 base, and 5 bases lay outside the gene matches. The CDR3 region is CASSLGSGSREQYF. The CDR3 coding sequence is TGTGCCAGCAGCTTAGGTAGCGGGAGCCGAGAGCAGTACTTC.

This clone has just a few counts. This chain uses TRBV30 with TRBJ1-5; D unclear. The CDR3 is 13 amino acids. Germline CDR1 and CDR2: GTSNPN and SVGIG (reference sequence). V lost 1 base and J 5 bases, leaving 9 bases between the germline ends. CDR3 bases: TGTGCCTGGAGTGGGTCCTTCTATCAGCCCCAGCATTTT. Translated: CAWSGSFYQPQHF.

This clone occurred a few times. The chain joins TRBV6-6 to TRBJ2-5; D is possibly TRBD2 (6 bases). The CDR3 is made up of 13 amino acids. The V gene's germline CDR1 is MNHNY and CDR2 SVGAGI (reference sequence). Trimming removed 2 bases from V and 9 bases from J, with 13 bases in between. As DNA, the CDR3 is TGTGCCAGCAGTTACGAGGTGTGGAGGGCCCAGTACTTC. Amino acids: CASSYEVWRAQYF.

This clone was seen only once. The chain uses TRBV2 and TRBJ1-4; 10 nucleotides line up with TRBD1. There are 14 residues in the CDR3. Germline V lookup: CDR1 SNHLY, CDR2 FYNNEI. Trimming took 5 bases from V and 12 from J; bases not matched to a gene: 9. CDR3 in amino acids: CASSSRTGGAQLFF. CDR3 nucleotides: TGTGCCAGCAGTTCGCGGACAGGGGGAGCCCAACTGTTTTTT.

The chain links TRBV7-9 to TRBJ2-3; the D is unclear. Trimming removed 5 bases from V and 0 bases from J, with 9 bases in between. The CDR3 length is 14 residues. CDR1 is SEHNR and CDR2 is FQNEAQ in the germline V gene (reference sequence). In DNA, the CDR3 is TGTGCCAGCAGCGCACAGCACAGCACAGATACGCAGTATTTT. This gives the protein CASSAQHSTDTQYF.